Sequencing of this TCR beta chain was carried out in a study of blood T cell repertoires in COVID-19. Background on the study: Samples taken during acute and convalescent COVID-19 were collected in the United States, Italy and Spain. In each case, the material was cDNA or gDNA derived from T cells, B-cell-depleted T cells, or PBMCs.

V lost 8 bases and J 5 bases, leaving 14 bases between the germline ends. Germline V gene sequence: CDR1 WNHNN, CDR2 SYGVQD (reference sequence). The length of the CDR3 is 13 residues. Authors' data handling: The authors estimated nucleated cell counts from reference gene primer amplification. Data came from immunoSEQ multiplex PCR; TCRdb stores just in-frame clones and leaves some out. The DNA was the basis for D and trimming; V, J and clone size are from that table. This table has more than 300,000 clones, around 90% appearing once. This TCR was sampled from a woman in her late teens or twenties who had recovered from COVID-19. The source material was peripheral blood. The J gene is TRBJ2-3, the V gene TRBV10-1; TRBD1 is a possible D gene (5 bases). In DNA form, the CDR3 reads TGCGCCAGCGGACAAACCCTCGGAGATACGCAGTATTTT. This gives the protein CASGQTLGDTQYF.